The 32 T cell receptor beta chains presented below share a single source sample, sequenced in a study of beta chain features in type 1 diabetes. Expressed TCRB transcripts were sequenced because the isolated RNA had all been reverse transcribed beforehand. Assay: immunoSEQ multiplex PCR; the TCRdb copy retains only in-frame clones and omits some. The top ten clones hold 2% to 3% of a sample with some 160,000 clones, less than 9.5% of them seen once. Sequenced sample: central memory CD4+ T cells from blood. The receptors shown here come from a woman aged 18-35 years in good health.

This clone was recorded a few times. J is TRBJ1-5 and V is TRBV4-1, with a tentative D call TRBD1 (5 bases). Germline values: CDR1 MGHRA, CDR2 YSYEKL. V dropped 1 base and J dropped 0 bases, with 13 bases sitting between them. The CDR3 sequence is 17 residues long. CDR3 amino acids: CASSQVLVQVSNQPQHF. CDR3 sequence (DNA): TGCGCCAGCAGCCAAGTATTAGTACAGGTTAGCAATCAGCCCCAGCATTTT.

CDR3 protein: CASSPGDLGDYGYTF. The CDR3 bases are TGTGCCAGCTCACCGGGCGACCTCGGGGACTATGGCTACACCTTC. This sequence joins TRBV18 and TRBJ1-2, with unresolved D. The ends were cut back, 3 bases at V and 3 bases at J, with 14 bases in the middle. Germline CDR1 KGHSH, CDR2 LQKENI. The CDR3 is 15 residues long.

The gene calls are TRBV2 and TRBJ2-5, with D perhaps TRBD2 (5 bases). Trimming left V 10 bases short and J 2 bases short, with 11 bases between. This CDR3 has 12 residues. Germline V gene data show CDR1 as SNHLY and CDR2 as FYNNEI. This CDR3 reads CATSRDQETQYF. The CDR3 nucleotides are TGTGCCACTTCGAGGGATCAAGAGACCCAGTACTTC.

The rearrangement links TRBV6-5 to TRBJ1-2; TRBD1 matches at 9 bases. Germline V gene data show CDR1 as MNHEY and CDR2 as SVGAGI. The CDR3 runs to 16 residues. The V gene end was trimmed by 0 bases and the J gene end by 4 bases; junction bases not matched to a gene: 6. CDR3: CASSYSGTGKVYGYTF. The CDR3 DNA is TGTGCCAGCAGTTACTCAGGGACAGGGAAAGTCTATGGCTACACCTTC.

The V gene is TRBV11-2, the J gene TRBJ2-5, with 13 bases fitting TRBD2. With 7 bases clipped from V and 5 bases from J, the junction kept 7 bases outside the gene matches. CDR3 length: 15 residues. CDR1 SGHAT and CDR2 FQNNGV come from the germline V gene. As DNA, the CDR3 is TGTGCCAGCATCCTCGGGACTAGCGGGGTTGAGACCCAGTACTTC. Translating gives CASILGTSGVETQYF. The variable domain in full, completed from reference TRBV11-2 and TRBJ2-5, reads EAGVAQSPRYKIIEKRQSVAFWCNPISGHATLYWYQQILGQGPKLLIQFQNNGVVDDSQLPKDRFSAERLKGVDSTLKIQPAKLEDSAVYLCASILGTSGVETQYFGPGTRLLVL.

The CDR3 sequence: CASSRQGSVTGSTDTQYF. Here the CDR3 DNA reads TGCGCCAGCAGCCGGCAAGGATCCGTGACAGGGAGCACAGATACGCAGTATTTT. The V and J genes are TRBV5-1 and TRBJ2-3, with 7 bases identical to TRBD1. Germline V lookup: CDR1 SGHRS, CDR2 YFSETQ. The trim removed 4 bases at V and 0 bases at J, leaving 14 bases unmatched. The CDR3 spans 18 residues.

V usage is TRBV30 and J usage is TRBJ2-7; D uncertain. V lost 0 bases, J lost 3 bases, and 3 bases lay in between. Germline V gene lookup returns CDR1 GTSNPN and CDR2 SVGIG (reference sequence). The CDR3 runs 11 residues. CDR3 residues: CAWSVIYEQYF. DNA for the CDR3: TGTGCCTGGAGTGTTATCTACGAGCAGTACTTC.

This clone was seen more than once but under ten times. The rearrangement links TRBV5-1 to TRBJ1-1; 7 nucleotides match TRBD1. This CDR3 is 16 amino acids long. V shed 3 bases and J 1 base; nucleotides not matched to a gene: 9. The germline V gene has CDR1 SGHRS and CDR2 YFSETQ. The CDR3 nucleotides are TGCGCCAGCAGCTCAACAGGGGAACCGACGAACACTGAAGCTTTCTTT. Residues: CASSSTGEPTNTEAFF.

This clone appeared a few times. CDR3 bases: TGCGCCAGCAGCCCTCAGGGGCATGGCTACACCTTC. Translated, it gives CASSPQGHGYTF. The chain joins TRBV5-1 to TRBJ1-2, with D perhaps matching TRBD1 (6 bases). The length of the CDR3 is 12 residues. The V end was cut by 4 bases, the J end by 6 bases, with 10 bases between. Germline CDR1 SGHRS, CDR2 YFSETQ.

The rearrangement links TRBV30 to TRBJ1-3; the match to TRBD1 covers 8 bases. Germline values: CDR1 GTSNPN, CDR2 SVGIG (reference sequence). There are 14 residues in the CDR3. V shed 7 bases and J 9 bases; nucleotides not matched to a gene: 14. The DNA of the CDR3 is TGTGCCTCTTCAACAGGGGGGACTCGGGCCACCATATATTTT. It specifies CASSTGGTRATIYF.

The V and J genes are TRBV19 and TRBJ2-7, with a tentative D call TRBD1 (5 bases). CDR3 length: 13 residues. The V end lost 2 bases, the J end lost 5 bases, and 10 bases lay between the germline ends. CDR1 and CDR2 from the germline V gene are LNHDA and SQIVND (reference sequence). For the CDR3, the DNA is TGTGCCAGTAGTATAACAGGTACGAACGAGCAGTACTTC. This encodes CASSITGTNEQYF.

The chain uses TRBV2 and TRBJ2-7, with 8 nucleotides matching TRBD2. The length of the CDR3 is 15 residues. Trimming removed 6 bases from V and 0 bases from J; junction bases left unmatched: 7. Germline loops: CDR1 SNHLY, CDR2 FYNNEI. As DNA, the CDR3 is TGTGCCAGCAGGGTAGCGGGGACCCTCTCCTACGAGCAGTACTTC. It specifies CASRVAGTLSYEQYF.

The rearrangement joins TRBV5-1 to TRBJ2-2, with 11 nucleotides matching TRBD2. Germline V gives CDR1 SGHRS, CDR2 YFSETQ. This CDR3 is 16 amino acids long. J was trimmed by 8 bases and V by 4 bases; bases with no gene match: 10. In DNA form, the CDR3 reads TGCGCCAGCAGCCTGCCCACTAGCGGGGGTGCTGGGGAGCTGTTTTTT. The encoded protein is CASSLPTSGGAGELFF.

This clone was seen a few times. The V and J genes are TRBV6-1 and TRBJ1-3; D is perhaps TRBD1 (6 bases). The V gene lost 7 bases and the J gene lost 4 bases, with 11 bases spanning the gap. Germline values: CDR1 MNHNS, CDR2 SASEGT. The CDR3 contains 13 residues. CDR3 nucleotides: TGTGCCAGCACTGGGACATCCGGAAACACCATATATTTT. Protein sequence: CASTGTSGNTIYF.

This clone was counted between two and nine times. The genes are TRBV4-2 and TRBJ2-1; TRBD2 is a possible D gene (6 bases). The CDR3 length is 17 residues. V was clipped by 1 base and J by 3 bases, with 16 bases between them. Germline values: CDR1 LGHNA, CDR2 YNFKEQ. This CDR3 is CASSQASGEPNYNEQFF. DNA for the CDR3: TGTGCCAGCAGCCAAGCATCGGGGGAGCCGAACTACAATGAGCAGTTCTTC.

This chain's CDR3 is CASSSFNHEGLAGRETQYF. The CDR3 DNA is TGTGCCAGCAGCTCTTTTAACCATGAGGGACTAGCGGGGAGAGAGACCCAGTACTTC. The V call is TRBV13, the J call TRBJ2-5; TRBD2 agrees at 13 bases. The V segment lost 4 bases and the J segment 4 bases; nucleotides outside the gene matches: 15. CDR3 length: 19 residues. Germline-derived CDR1 and CDR2 are PRHDT and FYEKMQ (reference sequence).

The genes are TRBV28 and TRBJ2-7; 7 bases are shared with TRBD1. V gave up 4 bases and J gave up 2 bases; unmatched junction bases: 5. The V gene's germline CDR1 is MDHEN and CDR2 SYDVKM. The CDR3 contains 14 residues. Here the CDR3 DNA reads TGTGCCAGCAGTTCAGGACAGGCGACCTACGAGCAGTACTTC. Amino acids: CASSSGQATYEQYF.

This chain uses TRBV6-5 with TRBJ2-3; D ambiguous. The CDR3 is made up of 13 amino acids. V was cut by 6 bases and J by 8 bases, with 15 bases left in between. CDR1 MNHEY and CDR2 SVGAGI come from the germline V gene. CDR3 DNA: TGTGCCAGCAGATTTACGAGAGGCGGTACGCAGTATTTT. This gives the protein CASRFTRGGTQYF.

This clone was counted a few times. This chain connects TRBV11-3 to TRBJ2-5, with 7 bases lining up with TRBD1. Germline CDR1 is SGHNT and CDR2 is YENEEA. The CDR3 runs 13 residues. J gave up 3 bases and V 6 bases, and 4 bases lay outside the gene matches. The CDR3 sequence is CASRETGKETQYF. In nucleotides, the CDR3 is TGTGCCAGCAGGGAGACAGGGAAAGAGACCCAGTACTTC.

Many counts were recorded for this clone. This chain connects TRBV5-4 to TRBJ2-7; 10 bases are shared with TRBD2. Looked up from germline, CDR1 is SGHNT and CDR2 is YYREEE (reference sequence). The junction had 11 bases not matched to a gene; V was cut back by 1 base and J by 7 bases. This CDR3 comprises 16 residues. CDR3 nucleotide sequence: TGTGCCAGCAGCTTGACGAGAGTAGCGGGAGGTGGGGAGCAGTACTTC. It specifies CASSLTRVAGGGEQYF. Together with reference TRBV5-4 and TRBJ2-7, the CDR3 gives the full variable domain: ETGVTQSPTHLIKTRGQQVTLRCSSQSGHNTVSWYQQALGQGPQFIFQYYREEENGRGNFPPRFSGLQFPNYSSELNVNALELDDSALYLCASSLTRVAGGGEQYFGPGTRLTVT.

This clone was picked up a small number of times. The rearrangement joins TRBV4-3 to TRBJ2-1; D not certain. The CDR3 runs 13 residues. Trimming pared 0 bases from V and 3 bases from J, leaving 3 bases between. The germline gives CDR1 LGHNA, CDR2 YSLEER. CDR3: CASSQDYYNEQFF. The CDR3 nucleotides read TGCGCCAGCAGCCAAGACTACTACAATGAGCAGTTCTTC.

This rearrangement joins TRBV5-1 to TRBJ2-7; TRBD2 matches at 9 bases. The V gene end was trimmed by 1 base and the J gene end by 2 bases; junction bases not matched to a gene: 7. CDR1 is SGHRS, CDR2 YFSETQ, per germline. The CDR3 sequence is 16 residues long. The CDR3 loop is CASSLWFSGSTYEQYF. The CDR3 DNA follows: TGCGCCAGCAGCTTGTGGTTTAGCGGGAGTACCTACGAGCAGTACTTC.

The rearrangement links TRBV5-1 to TRBJ2-5; D perhaps matches TRBD2 (7 bases). Per germline, CDR1 SGHRS and CDR2 YFSETQ. The length of the CDR3 is 14 residues. Trimming left V 6 bases short and J 4 bases short, with 16 bases between. In nucleotides, the CDR3 is TGCGCCAGCAACCCGAGGGGGGGAGGAGAGACCCAGTACTTC. Translating it yields CASNPRGGGETQYF.

The V gene is TRBV6-4, the J gene TRBJ2-1; the D is unclear. CDR1 is MRHNA and CDR2 is SNTAGT in the germline V gene. CDR3 size: 13 residues. Between the trimmed V and J ends, which lost 3 bases and 12 bases, there was a span of 15 bases. CDR3 in amino acids: CASSDGVNLRQFF. The CDR3 region has the DNA TGTGCCAGCAGTGATGGAGTTAACCTCCGGCAGTTCTTC.

The rearrangement uses TRBV6-5 and TRBJ2-7, with D perhaps TRBD1 (6 bases). Germline V lookup: CDR1 MNHEY, CDR2 SVGAGI. Trimming pared 5 bases from V and 6 bases from J, leaving 17 bases between. This CDR3 contains 14 residues. The CDR3 DNA follows: TGTGCCAGCAGTGGGGGCCCCAAGACGGGCGAGCAGTACTTC. Translating gives CASSGGPKTGEQYF.

This clone has a handful of counts. The chain couples TRBV5-1 to TRBJ1-1; TRBD1 might be the D (6 bases). The CDR3 contains 15 residues. The ends were cut back, 4 bases at V and 6 bases at J, with 19 bases in the middle. Per germline, CDR1 SGHRS and CDR2 YFSETQ. The CDR3 sequence: CASSRQQGLRAEAFF. The CDR3 bases are TGCGCCAGCAGCCGCCAGCAGGGGCTGAGGGCTGAAGCTTTCTTT.

This chain uses TRBV19 with TRBJ1-6; tentatively, D is TRBD1 (5 bases). The ends were cut back, 3 bases at V and 3 bases at J, with 6 bases in the middle. Germline CDR1 reads LNHDA; CDR2 reads SQIVND (reference sequence). This CDR3 has 14 amino acids. The CDR3: CASSIQGYNSPLHF. The CDR3 DNA is TGTGCCAGTAGTATCCAGGGCTATAATTCACCCCTCCACTTT.

The chain carries TRBV29-1 and TRBJ2-6, with TRBD2 as a possible D gene (6 bases). Germline V lookup: CDR1 SQVTM, CDR2 ANQGSEA. The CDR3 covers 18 residues. The ends were cut back, 1 base at V and 1 base at J, with 17 bases in the middle. Here the CDR3 reads CSVEVPRGGTSGANVLTF. CDR3 coding DNA: TGCAGCGTTGAAGTTCCCCGGGGAGGAACGTCTGGGGCCAACGTCCTGACTTTC.

Only a few counts were recorded for this clone. This chain uses TRBV7-9 with TRBJ2-5; 12 bases map to TRBD2. From germline, CDR1 is SEHNR and CDR2 FQNEAQ (reference sequence). The junction had 7 bases not matched to a gene; V was cut back by 6 bases and J by 5 bases. CDR3 length: 15 residues. The CDR3 protein is CASSFLAGGPETQYF. CDR3 sequence (DNA): TGTGCCAGCAGTTTTCTAGCGGGAGGGCCCGAGACCCAGTACTTC.

The chain is built from TRBV9 and TRBJ2-5; D is perhaps TRBD2 (5 bases). Germline V lookup: CDR1 SGDLS, CDR2 YYNGEE. The CDR3 contains 16 residues. V lost 3 bases to trimming and J lost 0 bases, with 15 bases between them. DNA for the CDR3: TGTGCCAGCAGCGATCCCCCTTTCGGGAACCAAGAGACCCAGTACTTC. Its translation is CASSDPPFGNQETQYF.

This clone was observed a few times. This chain's CDR3 is CASRGTGEHQPQHF. The CDR3 region has the DNA TGTGCCAGCAGGGGGACAGGGGAACATCAGCCCCAGCATTTT. The rearrangement uses TRBV7-8 and TRBJ1-5, with TRBD1 identical over 10 bases. The CDR3 covers 14 residues. CDR1 SGHVS and CDR2 FQNEAQ come from the germline V gene. V trimming: 6 bases; J trimming: 5 bases; junction bases outside the gene matches: 4.

A few counts support this clone. The chain couples TRBV30 to TRBJ1-3; D unresolved. In germline, CDR1 is GTSNPN, CDR2 SVGIG (reference sequence). Trimming took 5 bases from V and 1 from J, leaving 9 bases between them. The CDR3 length is 13 residues. The CDR3 reads CAWPVLSGNTIYF. DNA for the CDR3: TGTGCCTGGCCGGTGTTATCTGGAAACACCATATATTTT. Together with reference TRBV30 and TRBJ1-3, the CDR3 gives the full variable domain: SQTIHQWPATLVQPVGSPLSLECTVEGTSNPNLYWYRQAAGRGLQLLFYSVGIGQISSEVPQNLSASRPQDRQFILSSKKLLLSDSGFYLCAWPVLSGNTIYFGEGSWLTVV.